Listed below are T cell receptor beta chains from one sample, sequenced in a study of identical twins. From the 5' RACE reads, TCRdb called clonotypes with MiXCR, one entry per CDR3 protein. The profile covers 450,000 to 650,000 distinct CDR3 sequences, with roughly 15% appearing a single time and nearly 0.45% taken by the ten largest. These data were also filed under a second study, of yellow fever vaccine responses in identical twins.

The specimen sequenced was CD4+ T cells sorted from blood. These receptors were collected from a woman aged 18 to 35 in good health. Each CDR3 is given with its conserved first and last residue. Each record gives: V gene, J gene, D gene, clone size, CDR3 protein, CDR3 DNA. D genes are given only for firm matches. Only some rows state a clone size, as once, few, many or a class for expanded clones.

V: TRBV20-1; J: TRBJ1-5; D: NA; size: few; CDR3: CSAVPYSNQPQHF; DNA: TGCAGTGCCGTCCCTTATAGCAATCAGCCCCAGCATTTT
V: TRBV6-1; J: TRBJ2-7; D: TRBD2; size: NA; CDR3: CASSTGTRRYEQYF; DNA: TGTGCCAGCAGTACCGGGACTAGGCGCTACGAGCAGTACTTC
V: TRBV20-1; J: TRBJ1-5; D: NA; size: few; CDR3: CSAMTAYSNQPQHF; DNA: TGCAGTGCTATGACAGCTTATAGCAATCAGCCCCAGCATTTT
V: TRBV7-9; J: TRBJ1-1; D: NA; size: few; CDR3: CASSFAGLLNTEAFF; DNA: TGTGCCAGCAGCTTCGCTGGACTGCTGAACACTGAAGCTTTCTTT
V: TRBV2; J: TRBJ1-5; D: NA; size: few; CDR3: CASSPRQNSNQPQHF; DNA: TGTGCCAGCAGTCCTCGACAGAATAGCAATCAGCCCCAGCATTTT
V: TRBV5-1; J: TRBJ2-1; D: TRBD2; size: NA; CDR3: CASSLIVGGPYNEQFF; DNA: TGCGCCAGCAGCTTGATTGTGGGAGGGCCCTACAATGAGCAGTTCTTC
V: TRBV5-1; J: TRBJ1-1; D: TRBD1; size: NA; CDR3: CASSLGQGARNTEAFF; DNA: TGCGCCAGCAGCTTGGGACAGGGGGCAAGGAACACTGAAGCTTTCTTT
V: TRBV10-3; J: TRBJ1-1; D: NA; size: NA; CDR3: CATTGSNTEAFF; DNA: TGTGCCACTACAGGGTCGAACACTGAAGCTTTCTTT
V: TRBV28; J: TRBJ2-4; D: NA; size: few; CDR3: CASNPTGERAKNIQYF; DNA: TGTGCCAGCAACCCGACCGGGGAGCGGGCCAAAAACATTCAGTACTTC
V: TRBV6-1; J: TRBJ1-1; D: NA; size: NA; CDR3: CASSPPPRQTGTEAFF; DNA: TGTGCCAGCAGTCCACCTCCCCGACAGACGGGCACTGAAGCTTTCTTT
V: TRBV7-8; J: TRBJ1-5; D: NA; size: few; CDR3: CASSLVPGQPQHF; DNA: TGTGCCAGCAGCTTAGTCCCTGGGCAGCCCCAGCATTTT
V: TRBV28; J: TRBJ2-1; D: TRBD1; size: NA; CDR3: CASSSGGANYNEQFF; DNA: TGTGCCAGCAGTTCAGGGGGCGCGAACTACAATGAGCAGTTCTTC
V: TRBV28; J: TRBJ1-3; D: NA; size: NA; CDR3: CASTLLFGNTIYF; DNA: TGTGCCAGCACTCTCTTGTTTGGAAACACCATATATTTT
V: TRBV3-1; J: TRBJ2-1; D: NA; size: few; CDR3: CASSQDGSVYNEQFF; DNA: TGTGCCAGCAGCCAAGATGGTAGTGTCTACAATGAGCAGTTCTTC
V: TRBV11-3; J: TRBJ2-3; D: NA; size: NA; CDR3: CASILHGTDTQYF; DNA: TGTGCCAGCATCTTACACGGCACAGATACGCAGTATTTT
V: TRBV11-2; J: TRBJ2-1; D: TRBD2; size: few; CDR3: CASSPTLLAAYNEQFF; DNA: TGTGCCAGCAGCCCCACCCTTCTAGCGGCCTACAATGAGCAGTTCTTC
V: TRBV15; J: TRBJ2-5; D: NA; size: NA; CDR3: CATSRRTEQQETQYF; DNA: TGTGCCACCAGCCGGCGGACAGAGCAACAAGAGACCCAGTACTTC
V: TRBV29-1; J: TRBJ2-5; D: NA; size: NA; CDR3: CSVRDQETQYF; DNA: TGCAGCGTTCGGGACCAAGAGACCCAGTACTTC
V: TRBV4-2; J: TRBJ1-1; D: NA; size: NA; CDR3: CASSRPQMNTEAFF; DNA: TGTGCCAGCAGCCGTCCACAGATGAACACTGAAGCTTTCTTT
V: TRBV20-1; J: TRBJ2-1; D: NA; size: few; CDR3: CSAHKFSYNEQFF; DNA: TGCAGTGCCCATAAGTTCTCCTACAATGAGCAGTTCTTC
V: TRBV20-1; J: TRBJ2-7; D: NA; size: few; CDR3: CSALGASGSYEQYF; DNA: TGCAGTGCCCTGGGGGCTAGCGGATCCTACGAGCAGTACTTC
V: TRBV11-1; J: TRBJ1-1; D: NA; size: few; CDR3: CASSLSLAGDQPIGNTEAFF; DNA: TGTGCCAGCAGCTTATCCCTCGCCGGGGACCAACCGATCGGGAACACTGAAGCTTTCTTT
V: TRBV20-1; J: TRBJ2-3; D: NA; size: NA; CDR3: CSIRGGENTDTQYF; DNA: TGCAGCATCCGAGGGGGGGAAAACACAGATACGCAGTATTTT
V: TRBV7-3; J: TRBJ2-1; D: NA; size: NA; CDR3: CASSFNGGVYNEQFF; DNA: TGTGCCAGCAGCTTTAACGGGGGCGTTTACAATGAGCAGTTCTTC
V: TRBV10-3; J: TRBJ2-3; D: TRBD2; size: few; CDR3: CAISESRLAISTDTQYF; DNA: TGTGCCATCAGTGAGTCACGACTAGCTATAAGCACAGATACGCAGTATTTT
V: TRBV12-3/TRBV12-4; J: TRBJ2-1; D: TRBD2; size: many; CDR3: CASSFGGRGNEQFF; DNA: TGTGCCAGCAGCTTCGGAGGGAGGGGCAATGAGCAGTTCTTC
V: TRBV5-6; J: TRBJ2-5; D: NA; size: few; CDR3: CASSSTGWTGRGETQYF; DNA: TGTGCCAGCAGCTCGACGGGATGGACAGGGAGGGGAGAGACCCAGTACTTC
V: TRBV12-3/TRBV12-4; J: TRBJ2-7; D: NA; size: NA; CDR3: CASSLWGEYYEQYF; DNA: TGTGCCAGCAGTTTGTGGGGGGAATATTACGAGCAGTACTTC
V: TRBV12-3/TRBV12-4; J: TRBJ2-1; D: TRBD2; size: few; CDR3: CASSFSGSSGINEQFF; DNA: TGTGCCAGCAGTTTTTCGGGTTCTAGCGGGATAAATGAGCAGTTCTTC
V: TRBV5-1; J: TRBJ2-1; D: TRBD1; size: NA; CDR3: CASSRDSPSYNEQFF; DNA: TGCGCCAGCAGCCGGGACAGCCCGTCCTACAATGAGCAGTTCTTC
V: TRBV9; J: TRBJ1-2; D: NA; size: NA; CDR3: CASSVGIQYEQGGYTF; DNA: TGTGCCAGCAGCGTAGGTATCCAGTACGAACAAGGAGGCTACACCTTC
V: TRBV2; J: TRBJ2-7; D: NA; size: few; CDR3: CASSEGFAYEQYF; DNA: TGTGCCAGCAGTGAAGGGTTCGCCTACGAGCAGTACTTC
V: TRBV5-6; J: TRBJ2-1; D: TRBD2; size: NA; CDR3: CASSFLAGGDNEQFF; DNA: TGTGCCAGCAGCTTTCTAGCGGGGGGAGACAATGAGCAGTTCTTC
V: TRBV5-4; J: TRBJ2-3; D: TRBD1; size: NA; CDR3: CASSDRVATQYF; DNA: TGTGCCAGCAGCGACAGGGTTGCTACGCAGTATTTT
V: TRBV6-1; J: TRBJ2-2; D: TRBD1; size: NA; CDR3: CASTARDRGPTGELFF; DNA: TGTGCCAGCACCGCCCGGGACAGGGGACCCACCGGGGAGCTGTTTTTT
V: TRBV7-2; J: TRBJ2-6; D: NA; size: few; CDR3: CASSLGQSVPSGANVLTF; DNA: TGTGCCAGCAGCTTAGGGCAGTCTGTACCCTCTGGGGCCAACGTCCTGACTTTC
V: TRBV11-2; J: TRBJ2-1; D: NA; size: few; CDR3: CASSPDGTYNEQFF; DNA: TGTGCCAGCAGCCCAGACGGTACTTACAATGAGCAGTTCTTC
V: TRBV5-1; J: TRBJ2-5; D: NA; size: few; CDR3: CASSLGGTQQETQYF; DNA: TGCGCCAGCAGCTTGGGGGGGACCCAACAAGAGACCCAGTACTTC
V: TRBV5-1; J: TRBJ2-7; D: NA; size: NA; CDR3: CASSVTTQVSGYEQYF; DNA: TGCGCCAGCAGCGTGACGACCCAGGTGTCTGGCTACGAGCAGTACTTC
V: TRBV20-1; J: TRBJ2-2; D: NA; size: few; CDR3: CSARDPGGTSDTGELFF; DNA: TGCAGTGCTAGAGATCCGGGCGGGACTTCAGACACCGGGGAGCTGTTTTTT
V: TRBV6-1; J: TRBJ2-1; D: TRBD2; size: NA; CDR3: CASSEKSTSGPRNEQFF; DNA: TGTGCCAGCAGTGAAAAGTCGACTAGCGGACCGAGGAATGAGCAGTTCTTC
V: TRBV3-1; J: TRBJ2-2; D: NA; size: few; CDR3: CASSQDLGTGELFF; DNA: TGTGCCAGCAGCCAAGATCTGGGAACCGGGGAGCTGTTTTTT
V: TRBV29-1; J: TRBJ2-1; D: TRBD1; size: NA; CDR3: CSVGTGDWGEQFF; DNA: TGCAGCGTTGGGACAGGGGATTGGGGTGAGCAGTTCTTC
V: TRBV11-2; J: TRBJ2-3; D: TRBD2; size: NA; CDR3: CASSLLPTSGKSTDTQYF; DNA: TGTGCCAGCAGCTTGCTACCGACTAGCGGCAAAAGCACAGATACGCAGTATTTT
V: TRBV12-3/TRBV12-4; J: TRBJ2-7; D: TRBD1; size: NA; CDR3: CASSFRQGSYEQYF; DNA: TGTGCCAGCAGTTTCAGACAGGGGTCGTACGAGCAGTACTTC
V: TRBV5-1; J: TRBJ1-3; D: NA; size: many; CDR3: CASSLAVASGNTIYF; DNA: TGCGCCAGCAGCTTGGCCGTAGCTTCCGGAAACACCATATATTTT
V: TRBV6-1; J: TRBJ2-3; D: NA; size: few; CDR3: CASMRGWATRADTQYF; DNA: TGTGCCAGCATGCGAGGGTGGGCAACACGCGCAGATACGCAGTATTTT
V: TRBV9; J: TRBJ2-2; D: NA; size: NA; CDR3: CASSVAEGTGELFF; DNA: TGTGCCAGCAGCGTAGCCGAAGGGACCGGGGAGCTGTTTTTT
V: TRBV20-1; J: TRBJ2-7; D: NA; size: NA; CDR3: CSARRVGGPSYEQYF; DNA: TGCAGTGCTAGGCGGGTGGGAGGCCCATCCTACGAGCAGTACTTC
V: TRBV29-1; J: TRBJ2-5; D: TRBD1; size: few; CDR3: CSVAPGQGSQTQYF; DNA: TGCAGCGTGGCCCCGGGACAGGGGTCGCAGACCCAGTACTTC
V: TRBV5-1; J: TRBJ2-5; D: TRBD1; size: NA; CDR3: CASSLQGELTETQYF; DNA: TGCGCCAGCAGCTTGCAGGGGGAACTCACGGAGACCCAGTACTTC
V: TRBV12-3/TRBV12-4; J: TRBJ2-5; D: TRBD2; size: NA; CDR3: CASSWREWETQYF; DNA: TGTGCCAGCAGTTGGCGGGAGTGGGAGACCCAGTACTTC